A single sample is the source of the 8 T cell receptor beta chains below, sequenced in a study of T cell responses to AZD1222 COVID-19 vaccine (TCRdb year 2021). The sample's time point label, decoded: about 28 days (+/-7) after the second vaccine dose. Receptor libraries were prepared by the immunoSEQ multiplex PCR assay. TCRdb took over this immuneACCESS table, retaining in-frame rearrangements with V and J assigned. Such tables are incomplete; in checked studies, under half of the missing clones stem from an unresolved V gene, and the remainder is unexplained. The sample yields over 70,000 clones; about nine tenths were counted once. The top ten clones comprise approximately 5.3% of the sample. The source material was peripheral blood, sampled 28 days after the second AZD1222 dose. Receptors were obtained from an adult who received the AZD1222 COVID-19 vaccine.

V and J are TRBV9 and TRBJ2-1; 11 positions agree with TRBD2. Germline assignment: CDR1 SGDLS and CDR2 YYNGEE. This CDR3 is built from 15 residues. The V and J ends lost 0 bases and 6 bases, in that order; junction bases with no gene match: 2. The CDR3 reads CASSVDSGGANEQFF. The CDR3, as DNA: TGTGCCAGCAGCGTAGATAGCGGGGGGGCCAATGAGCAGTTCTTC.

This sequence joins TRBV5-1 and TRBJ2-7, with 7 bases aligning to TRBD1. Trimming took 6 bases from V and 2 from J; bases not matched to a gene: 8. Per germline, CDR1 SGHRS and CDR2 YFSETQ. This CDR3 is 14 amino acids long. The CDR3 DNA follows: TGCGCCAGCAAAGGATCCGGGACAGCCTACGAGCAGTACTTC. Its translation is CASKGSGTAYEQYF.

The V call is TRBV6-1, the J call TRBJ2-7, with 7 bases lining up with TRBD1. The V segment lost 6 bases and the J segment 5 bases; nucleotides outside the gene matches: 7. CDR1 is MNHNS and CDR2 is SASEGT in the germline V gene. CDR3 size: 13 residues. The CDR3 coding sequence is TGTGCCAGCAGAAACGACAGGGTCCACGAGCAGTACTTC. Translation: CASRNDRVHEQYF.

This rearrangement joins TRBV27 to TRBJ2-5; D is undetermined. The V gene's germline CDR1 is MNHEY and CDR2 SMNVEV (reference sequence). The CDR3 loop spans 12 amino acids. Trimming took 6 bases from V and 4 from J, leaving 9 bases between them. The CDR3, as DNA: TGTGCCAGCAGGGGCCAAGCAGAGACCCAGTACTTC. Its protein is CASRGQAETQYF.

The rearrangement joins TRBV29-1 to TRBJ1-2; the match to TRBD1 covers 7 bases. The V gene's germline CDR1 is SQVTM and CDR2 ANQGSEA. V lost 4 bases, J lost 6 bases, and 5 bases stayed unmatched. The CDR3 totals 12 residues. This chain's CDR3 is CSVGRDRDGYTF. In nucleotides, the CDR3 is TGCAGCGTTGGTCGGGACAGAGATGGCTACACCTTC.

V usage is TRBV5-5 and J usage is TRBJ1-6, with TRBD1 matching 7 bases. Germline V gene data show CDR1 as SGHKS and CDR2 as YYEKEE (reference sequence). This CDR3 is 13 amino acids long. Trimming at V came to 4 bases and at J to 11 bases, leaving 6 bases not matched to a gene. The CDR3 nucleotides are TGTGCCAGCAGCCTGTGGACAGGTCCACCCCTCCACTTT. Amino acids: CASSLWTGPPLHF.

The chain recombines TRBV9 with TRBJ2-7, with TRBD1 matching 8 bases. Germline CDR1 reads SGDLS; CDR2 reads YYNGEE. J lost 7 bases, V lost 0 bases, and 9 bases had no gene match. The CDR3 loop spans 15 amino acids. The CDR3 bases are TGTGCCAGCAGCGTAGCCGGGACAGGCGCCGGAGAGCAGTACTTC. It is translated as CASSVAGTGAGEQYF.

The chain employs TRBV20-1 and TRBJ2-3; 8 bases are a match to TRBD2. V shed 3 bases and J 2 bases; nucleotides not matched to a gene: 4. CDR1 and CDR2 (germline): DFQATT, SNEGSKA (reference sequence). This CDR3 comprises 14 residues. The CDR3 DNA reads TGCAGTGCTAGTCCCGGGGGGGCCACAGATACGCAGTATTTT. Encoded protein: CSASPGGATDTQYF.